The TCR beta chain under discussion was sequenced for a study of beta chain features in type 1 diabetes. The isolated RNA, all of it, was reverse transcribed, so expressed TCRB transcripts were what got sequenced. Produced via immunoSEQ multiplex PCR; TCRdb's table is partial and in-frame only. This table holds over 300,000 clones, 7% to 9% found once. On average, the one heparinised blood draw given by each donor was approximately 120 mL. The CDR3 is 11 amino acids. Trimming removed 4 bases at V and 4 bases at J, with 5 bases between. The germline gives CDR1 SGHAT, CDR2 FQDESV (reference sequence). Study results and caveats: Cells with high TCR expression could be over-represented when cDNA is sequenced. Reduced insertions and increased deletions marked VDJ junctions in type 1 diabetes patients.

This clone was recorded a few times. No antigen is known for it. The TCR sequence derives from a young woman in good health. This chain connects TRBV11-1 to TRBJ2-7; D call uncertain. The sample was central memory CD4+ T cells from blood. The CDR3 DNA follows: TGTGCCAGCAGCTCGGAATACGAGCAGTACTTC. Residues: CASSSEYEQYF.